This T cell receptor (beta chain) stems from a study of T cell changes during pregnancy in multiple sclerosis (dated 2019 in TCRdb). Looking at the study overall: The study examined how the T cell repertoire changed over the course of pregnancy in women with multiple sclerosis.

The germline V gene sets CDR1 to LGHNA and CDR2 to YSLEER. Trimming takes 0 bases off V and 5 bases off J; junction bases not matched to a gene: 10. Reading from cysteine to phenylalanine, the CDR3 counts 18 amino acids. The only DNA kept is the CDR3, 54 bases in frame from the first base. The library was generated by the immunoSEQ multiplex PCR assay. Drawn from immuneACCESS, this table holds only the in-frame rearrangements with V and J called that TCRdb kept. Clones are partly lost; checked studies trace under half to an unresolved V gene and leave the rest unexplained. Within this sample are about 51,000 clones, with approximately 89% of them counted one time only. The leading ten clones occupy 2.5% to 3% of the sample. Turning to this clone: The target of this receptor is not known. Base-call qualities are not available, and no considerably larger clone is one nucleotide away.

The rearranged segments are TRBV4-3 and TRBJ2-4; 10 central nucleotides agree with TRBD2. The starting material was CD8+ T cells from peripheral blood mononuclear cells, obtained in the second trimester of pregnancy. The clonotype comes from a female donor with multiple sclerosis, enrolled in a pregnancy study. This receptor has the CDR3 CASSQERGSGGVQNIQYF. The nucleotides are TGCGCCAGCAGCCAAGAAAGAGGGAGCGGGGGGGTACAAAACATTCAGTACTTC.